Shown below are 28 T cell receptor beta chains from a single sample sequenced in a study of cytomegalovirus exposure and HLA in healthy donors. Use of 60 Vbeta and 13 Jbeta primers characterized the PCR. Profiling relied on immunoSEQ multiplex PCR, and the TCRdb table lists in-frame clones only, not all of them. The repertoire holds 150,000 to 200,000 clones, with roughly 65% as singletons. Sequencing was done on a sample of PBMCs. Receptor source: a woman between 18 and 29 years old in good health and CMV-seropositive.

The rearrangement links TRBV9 to TRBJ1-2; 7 bases are a match to TRBD1. The trim removed 4 bases at V and 1 base at J, leaving 10 bases unmatched. Germline-derived CDR1 and CDR2 are SGDLS and YYNGEE. The CDR3 consists of 16 residues. CDR3 loop: CASSRRRQGLNYGYTF. DNA for the CDR3: TGTGCCAGCAGCCGACGCCGACAGGGACTTAACTATGGCTACACCTTC.

This clone turned up a few times. The chain joins TRBV29-1 to TRBJ2-5, with a weak D call TRBD2 (6 bases). The J call is uncertain, as TRBJ2-7 better fits the DNA end. There are 14 residues in the CDR3. Germline V lookup: CDR1 SQVTM, CDR2 ANQGSEA. The chain's CDR3 is CSVDGWGGGYEQYF. The CDR3 bases are TGCAGCGTTGATGGTTGGGGAGGTGGCTACGAGCAGTACTTC.

The V and J genes are TRBV28 and TRBJ1-1; TRBD1 is a possible D gene (5 bases). V lost 5 bases, J lost 1 base, and 14 bases lay in between. The CDR3 spans 15 residues. The germline CDR1 and CDR2 sequences are MDHEN and SYDVKM. For the CDR3, the DNA is TGTGCCAGCAGTCTGTGGGAGGGACCGAACACTGAAGCTTTCTTT. The encoded protein is CASSLWEGPNTEAFF. Full variable domain (remainder filled in from reference TRBV28 and TRBJ1-1): DVKVTQSSRYLVKRTGEKVFLECVQDMDHENMFWYRQDPGLGLRLIYFSYDVKMKEKGDIPEGYSVSREKKERFSLILESASTNQTSMYLCASSLWEGPNTEAFFGQGTRLTVV.

The rearrangement links TRBV18 to TRBJ2-2; 7 nucleotides align to TRBD1. This CDR3 contains 16 residues. The J segment lost 2 bases and the V segment lost 3 bases, leaving 6 bases of the junction unmatched. The germline V gene has CDR1 KGHSH and CDR2 LQKENI. CDR3 in amino acids: CASSPVEGANTGELFF. In DNA form, the CDR3 reads TGTGCCAGCTCACCTGTTGAGGGGGCCAACACCGGGGAGCTGTTTTTT.

Comment on this clone: This specimen includes other DNA sequences encoding the same CDR3. This rearrangement joins TRBV7-9 to TRBJ1-1; TRBD1 is a possible D gene (6 bases). The V gene's germline CDR1 is SEHNR and CDR2 FQNEAQ (reference sequence). Trimming pared 2 bases from V and 4 bases from J, leaving 8 bases between. The CDR3 has 13 amino acids. The CDR3 is CASSLLGGTEAFF. For the CDR3, the DNA is TGTGCCAGCAGCTTACTAGGGGGCACTGAAGCTTTCTTT.

The rearrangement joins TRBV27 to TRBJ1-6, with 7 bases lining up with TRBD1. The germline V gene has CDR1 MNHEY and CDR2 SMNVEV (reference sequence). The V gene end was trimmed by 4 bases and the J gene end by 9 bases; junction bases not matched to a gene: 6. This CDR3 comprises 14 residues. The CDR3 loop reads CASSSRTGTSPLHF. CDR3 DNA: TGTGCCAGCAGTTCCCGGACAGGCACTTCACCCCTCCACTTT.

Details on this clone: The same CDR3 can be traced to other DNA sequences in this sample. This CDR3 is CASSPGQGNTEAFF. CDR3 DNA: TGTGCCAGCTCACCGGGACAGGGAAACACTGAAGCTTTCTTT. The chain is built from TRBV18 and TRBJ1-1, with TRBD1 matching 9 bases. Germline loops: CDR1 KGHSH, CDR2 LQKENI. V lost 3 bases and J lost 2; bases outside the gene matches: 1. The CDR3 totals 14 residues. Filled out from reference TRBV18 and TRBJ1-1, the complete variable domain reads NAGVMQNPRHLVRRRGQEARLRCSPMKGHSHVYWYRQLPEEGLKFMVYLQKENIIDESGMPKERFSAEFPKEGPSILRIQQVVRGDSAAYFCASSPGQGNTEAFFGQGTRLTVV.

This clone was counted a single time. The chain is built from TRBV2 and TRBJ2-1; possibly TRBD2 for D (6 bases). V was shortened by 8 bases and J by 8 bases, with 16 bases between the two germline ends. Germline CDR1 and CDR2: SNHLY and FYNNEI. This CDR3 is built from 13 residues. Here the CDR3 DNA reads TGTGCCAGCGCCAGACTAGAGCGCTATGAGCAGTTCTTC. This gives the protein CASARLERYEQFF.

V is TRBV5-1 and J is TRBJ1-2; 7 bases are shared with TRBD1. Losses at the gene ends were 2 bases for V and 4 bases for J; bases not matched to a gene: 8. The germline gives CDR1 SGHRS, CDR2 YFSETQ. The length of the CDR3 is 15 residues. The CDR3 is CASSFSPGTAYGYTF. The CDR3 DNA is TGCGCCAGCAGCTTCTCACCCGGGACAGCCTATGGCTACACCTTC.

This clone was seen a few times. This chain joins TRBV6-5 and TRBJ1-6, with D tentatively TRBD1 (5 bases). V was pared by 0 bases and J by 4 bases, with 7 bases between. The CDR3 covers 15 residues. Germline V gene lookup returns CDR1 MNHEY and CDR2 SVGAGI. DNA of the CDR3: TGTGCCAGCAGTTACTCTGGGGGGTATAATTCACCCCTCCACTTT. Amino acid sequence: CASSYSGGYNSPLHF.

This chain's CDR3 is CASSLVEGFHEQYF. The CDR3 nucleotides read TGTGCCAGCAGCTTAGTCGAGGGTTTCCACGAGCAGTACTTC. The chain has TRBV7-2 and TRBJ2-5; D might be TRBD2 (5 bases). TRBJ2-7 explains the end of the DNA better; the J call may be wrong. This CDR3 is 14 amino acids long. CDR1 and CDR2 (germline): SGHTA, FQGNSA.

J is TRBJ2-5 and V is TRBV30, with D perhaps matching TRBD2 (7 bases). The CDR3 consists of 14 residues. CDR1 is GTSNPN and CDR2 is SVGIG in the germline V gene (reference sequence). Trimming removed 4 bases from V and 11 bases from J, with 23 bases in between. In DNA, the CDR3 is TGTGCCTGGATCCGTGGCAGGCTAGGGGGGGAGCAGTACTTC. Its translation is CAWIRGRLGGEQYF.

A single count supports this clone. The genes are TRBV7-3 and TRBJ1-1, with a possible D match to TRBD1 (6 bases). The CDR3 has 13 residues. The V gene lost 4 bases and the J gene lost 4 bases, with 10 bases spanning the gap. The germline gives CDR1 SGHTA, CDR2 FQGTGA. DNA for the CDR3: TGTGCCAGCAGCTCGGCGGGGGCCACTGAAGCTTTCTTT. It yields the protein CASSSAGATEAFF.

The V call is TRBV7-2, the J call TRBJ2-2, with 9 positions matching TRBD2. V was clipped by 11 bases and J by 4 bases; unmatched bases: 2. Per the germline V gene, CDR1 is SGHTA and CDR2 is FQGNSA. This CDR3 has 12 amino acids. CDR3 in DNA: TGTGCCCTTAGCGGGGGCACCGGGGAGCTGTTTTTT. Its protein product is CALSGGTGELFF.

This clone was observed a few times. This rearrangement joins TRBV30 to TRBJ2-5, with 14 nucleotides matching TRBD2. V lost 5 bases and J lost 5; bases outside the gene matches: 7. Germline CDR1 and CDR2: GTSNPN and SVGIG (reference sequence). This CDR3 region has 15 residues. The CDR3 bases are TGTGCCTGGCAGAAGGGACTAGCGGGAGTCGAGACCCAGTACTTC. Amino acids: CAWQKGLAGVETQYF.

The V and J genes are TRBV7-8 and TRBJ2-5, with TRBD1 as a possible D gene (6 bases). The better agreement between TRBJ2-7 and the DNA end casts doubt on the J call. CDR1 and CDR2 from the germline V gene are SGHVS and FQNEAQ. This CDR3 is built from 13 residues. CDR3 loop: CASSLNTGYEQYF. CDR3 DNA: TGTGCCAGCAGCCTAAATACAGGGTACGAGCAGTACTTC.

The chain uses TRBV6-6 and TRBJ1-2, with 7 bases fitting TRBD1. V shed 0 bases and J 7 bases; nucleotides not matched to a gene: 11. Germline-derived CDR1 and CDR2 are MNHNY and SVGAGI (reference sequence). This CDR3 comprises 16 residues. The chain's CDR3 is CASSYSRPGGSRGYTF. CDR3 DNA sequence: TGTGCCAGCAGTTACTCTCGACCAGGGGGTTCGCGTGGCTACACCTTC.

The chain employs TRBV18 and TRBJ2-5; 11 bases match TRBD2. The length of the CDR3 is 16 residues. From germline, CDR1 is KGHSH and CDR2 LQKENI. After removal of 2 bases from V and 5 bases from J, the junction contained 7 bases not matched to a gene. The CDR3 sequence: CASSPTSGGTGETQYF. DNA for the CDR3: TGTGCCAGCTCACCAACTAGCGGGGGAACGGGGGAGACCCAGTACTTC.

On this clone: The identical CDR3 is also encoded by other nucleotide sequences in the sample. The rearrangement joins TRBV2 to TRBJ1-2, with a possible D match to TRBD1 (5 bases). Trimming pared 6 bases from V and 5 bases from J, leaving 22 bases between. The CDR3 is 16 residues long. The germline V gene encodes CDR1 SNHLY and CDR2 FYNNEI. CDR3 amino acids: CASRKLEGSRGYGYTF. CDR3 DNA: TGTGCCAGCAGAAAGTTGGAGGGGTCCAGAGGGTATGGCTACACCTTC.

The chain combines TRBV6-1 with TRBJ2-1, with 11 nucleotides matching TRBD2. This CDR3 spans 14 amino acids. Germline V gene sequence: CDR1 MNHNS, CDR2 SASEGT. V shed 6 bases, J shed 6 bases, and the junction held 4 bases outside the gene matches. The CDR3 spells CASRTGLAVNEQFF. Written as DNA, the CDR3 is TGTGCCAGCAGGACGGGACTAGCGGTCAATGAGCAGTTCTTC.

The genes are TRBV19 and TRBJ2-1; TRBD2 matches 7 bases. The CDR3 is 16 residues long. Germline CDR1 LNHDA, CDR2 SQIVND (reference sequence). The J segment lost 0 bases and the V segment lost 3 bases, leaving 5 bases of the junction unmatched. CDR3 residues: CASSMAGGSSYNEQFF. Written as DNA, the CDR3 is TGTGCCAGTAGTATGGCAGGCGGGAGCTCCTACAATGAGCAGTTCTTC.

The chain is built from TRBV27 and TRBJ2-7, with D maybe TRBD2 (6 bases). This CDR3 spans 12 amino acids. CDR1 MNHEY and CDR2 SMNVEV come from the germline V gene (reference sequence). With 5 bases removed from V and 3 bases from J, the gap between germline ends came to 8 bases. Written as DNA, the CDR3 is TGTGCCAGCAGTATCGGGGGCTACGAGCAGTACTTC. It yields the protein CASSIGGYEQYF.

V is TRBV28 and J is TRBJ2-7; D is undetermined. The CDR3 is 12 amino acids. Looked up from germline, CDR1 is MDHEN and CDR2 is SYDVKM. The V end was cut by 6 bases, the J end by 2 bases, with 8 bases between. The CDR3 DNA follows: TGTGCCAGCAGCCTTCCCCCCTACGAGCAGTACTTC. Its protein is CASSLPPYEQYF.

The rearrangement uses TRBV9 and TRBJ2-1; 7 nucleotides align to TRBD2. The CDR3 runs 16 residues. Germline assignment: CDR1 SGDLS and CDR2 YYNGEE. Trimming removed 5 bases from V and 6 bases from J; junction bases left unmatched: 14. The CDR3 protein is CASSALGLGTGNEQFF. In nucleotides, the CDR3 is TGTGCCAGCAGTGCACTAGGACTAGGGACCGGCAATGAGCAGTTCTTC.

The V and J genes are TRBV7-3 and TRBJ1-2, with a weak D call TRBD1 (6 bases). CDR1 is SGHTA and CDR2 is FQGTGA in the germline V gene. CDR3 length: 15 amino acids. The V gene lost 3 bases and the J gene lost 7 bases, with 18 bases spanning the gap. The CDR3 loop is CASSFVGGGSSGYTF. CDR3 coding DNA: TGTGCCAGCAGCTTCGTCGGGGGGGGCAGCTCTGGCTACACCTTC. The variable domain in full, completed from reference TRBV7-3 and TRBJ1-2, reads GAGVSQTPSNKVTEKGKYVELRCDPISGHTALYWYRQSLGQGPEFLIYFQGTGAADDSGLPNDRFFAVRPEGSVSTLKIQRTERGDSAVYLCASSFVGGGSSGYTFGSGTRLTVV.

This rearrangement joins TRBV4-2 to TRBJ1-5, with 8 bases lining up with TRBD1. The germline CDR1 and CDR2 sequences are LGHNA and YNFKEQ. The CDR3 consists of 15 residues. Trimming at V came to 4 bases and at J to 5 bases, leaving 7 bases not matched to a gene. CDR3 protein: CASSLTGTGDQPQHF. As DNA, the CDR3 is TGTGCCAGCAGCCTAACCGGGACAGGAGATCAGCCCCAGCATTTT.

V and J are TRBV2 and TRBJ1-1; D is possibly TRBD1 (5 bases). CDR1 and CDR2 (germline): SNHLY, FYNNEI. The CDR3 has 13 amino acids. V lost 6 bases and J lost 0, with 8 bases in between. The CDR3 bases are TGTGCCAGCAGAGGGGAATTGAACACTGAAGCTTTCTTT. Amino acids: CASRGELNTEAFF.

The rearrangement uses TRBV11-2 and TRBJ2-3; D is unclear. The germline V gene has CDR1 SGHAT and CDR2 FQNNGV. V was clipped by 5 bases and J by 1 base, with 4 bases between them. The CDR3 spans 12 residues. Here the CDR3 reads CASSQGTDTQYF. CDR3 DNA sequence: TGTGCCAGCAGCCAGGGCACAGATACGCAGTATTTT.